This T cell receptor (beta chain) was identified in a study of shared clonotypes between healthy human individuals (TCRdb year 2020). As for the study more broadly: A couple of women and a few men aged 18 to 49 years were included in the cohort. Different laboratories and diverse techniques were used to prepare libraries and sequence TCR repertoires, to increase sequencing depth and limit assay-specific biases. Blood TCR repertoires of a handful of healthy adults were deeply sequenced to estimate repertoire size and the extent of clonotype sharing between individuals. Per donor, leukapheresis produced somewhere between about 0.85 and 8.9 billion PBMCs.

The donors were healthy, HIV-negative adults with no recently reported acute infections or vaccinations. All donors were Caucasian adults living in Nashville, Tennessee, USA. For unsorted samples, 90 million or so PBMCs were counted and genomic DNA was extracted with the QIAamp DNA Blood Mini kit. After blood collection by leukapheresis, PBMCs were isolated using Ficoll-Histopaque density gradient centrifugation and then cryopreserved in the vapor phase of liquid nitrogen. Study-wide conclusions, independent of this receptor: The small number of donors limited the genetic and exposure-history diversity represented. Pairwise subsampling indicated that sequencing depth was expected to affect the degree of clonotype sharing among donors. Sampling was restricted to blood, and TCR repertoires in tissue are likely to differ from TCR repertoires in blood.

This clone showed up just a few times. Its antigen target is currently unknown. Base qualities are missing; no much larger clone stands one base away. TCR CDR3 regions were amplified from genomic DNA by multiplex PCR using the deep immunoSEQ assay. For each cell subset, the extracted genomic DNA was distributed evenly across all wells of several immunoSEQ 96-well plates, and each plate served as one replicate. For unsorted PBMC, around 300 ng of genomic DNA, equivalent to about 30,000 T cell genomes, went into each replicate PCR. Unsorted PBMC genomic DNA was sequenced across ten immunoSEQ deep assay plates. The purified libraries were quantified using a Qubit 3.0 fluorometer, sized with a Bioanalyzer 2100, and then quantified again using the KAPA Library Quantification kit. Each immunoSEQ 96-well plate was sequenced on its own single-read 150-cycle Illumina NextSeq 550 flow cell. Regarding the original processing steps: Because the immunoSEQ output included only junctional sequences and no quality scores, the filtering could not be the same as the filtering used for full-length reads. To assign V/J genes and CDR3, sequences were annotated against IMGT germline references using PyIR, a Python wrapper for IgBLAST v1.9. Reads with weak V/J assignments (E-value above 1e-6), missing CDR3, stop codons, out-of-frame junctions, or ambiguous translated residues were removed. V3J clonotypes were defined by identical inferred V gene, J gene, and CDR3 amino acid sequence. Percentage overlap between repertoires was computed as shared unique clonotypes divided by the size of the smaller repertoire. Repertoire richness was assessed with RTK rarefaction, the Chao1 estimator, and Recon v2.1 estimates of unobserved clonotypes. In its TCRdb copy, this immuneACCESS table keeps in-frame sequences only and misses some clones. Where compared with another copy, unresolved V genes explain less than half of these, and the others have no known cause. That table supplies the V and J calls and clone size; D and trimming were determined from the DNA. This sample is represented by around 480,000 clones; around 79% of them were singletons. In total, the top ten clones hold roughly an eighth of the sample.

CDR1 is given as SEHNR and CDR2 as FQNEAQ, both from the germline V gene (reference sequence). Cut back by 5 bases and 2 bases, the V and J ends lie 10 bases apart. The CDR3 runs 14 amino acids, cysteine and phenylalanine included. The kept DNA is CDR3 alone, 42 bases in frame from the first base. The sample comprised PBMCs. The TCR comes from a woman aged 40 to 50 in good health. Some clones in this sample may be carry-over from other donors' samples. The V and J segments used are TRBV7-9 and TRBJ1-3, and the D gene may be TRBD1, 5 bases matching. The DNA sequence is TGTGCCAGCAGCGCCGACAGTGCTGGAAACACCATATATTTT. Translated, it reads CASSADSAGNTIYF.